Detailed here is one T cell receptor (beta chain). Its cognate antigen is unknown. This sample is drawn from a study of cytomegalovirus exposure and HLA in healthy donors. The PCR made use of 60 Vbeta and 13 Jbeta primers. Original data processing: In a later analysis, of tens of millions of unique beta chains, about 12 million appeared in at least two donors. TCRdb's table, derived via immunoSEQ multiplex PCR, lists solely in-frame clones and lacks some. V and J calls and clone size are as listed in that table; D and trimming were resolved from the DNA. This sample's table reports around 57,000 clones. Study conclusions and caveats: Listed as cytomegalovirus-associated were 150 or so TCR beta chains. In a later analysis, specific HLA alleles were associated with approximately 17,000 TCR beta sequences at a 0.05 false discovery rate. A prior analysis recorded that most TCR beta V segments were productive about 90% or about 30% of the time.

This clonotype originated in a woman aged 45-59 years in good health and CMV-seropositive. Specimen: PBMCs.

The CDR3 sequence is CASSSSGSSYGYTF. CDR3 in DNA: TGTGCCAGCAGCTCATCCGGGAGCAGCTATGGCTACACCTTC. The genes are TRBV9 and TRBJ1-2, with unresolved D. The CDR3 extends over 14 amino acids. V gave up 4 bases and J gave up 4 bases, with 14 bases separating them. Germline V gene sequence: CDR1 SGDLS, CDR2 YYNGEE. The full variable domain, its missing parts supplied by reference TRBV9 and TRBJ1-2, is DSGVTQTPKHLITATGQRVTLRCSPRSGDLSVYWYQQSLDQGLQFLIQYYNGEERAKGNILERFSAQQFPDLHSELNLSSLELGDSALYFCASSSSGSSYGYTFGSGTRLTVV.